This entry lists 29 T cell receptor beta chains sequenced from one sample in a study of T cells in women clearing cervical HPV infection. Repertoires were generated with immunoSEQ multiplex PCR, while TCRdb's copy carries only in-frame clones and drops some. The record lists over 30,000 clones, of which the ten most abundant hold 6% to 7.5%. Sequenced sample: blood buffy coat. The receptors were sampled from a woman aged 18 to 75 with a cervical HPV16 infection that either progressed to CIN3+ or cleared (not recorded which).

Comments on this clone: The read ends 3 residues early relative to the CDR3; the germline J gene fills the gap. The J gene is TRBJ2-7, the V gene TRBV19; TRBD2 is a possible D gene (5 bases). Germline CDR1 is LNHDA and CDR2 is SQIVND (reference sequence). This CDR3 has 14 amino acids. The V gene lost 3 bases and the J gene lost 3 bases, with 12 bases spanning the gap. The sequenced part of the CDR3 DNA is TGTGCCAGTAGTATTCAGACGGGGAGCTACGAG. Translating gives CASSIQTGSYE. The CDR3 in its entirety is CASSIQTGSYEQYF. Full variable domain (rest looked up from reference TRBV19 and TRBJ2-7): DGGITQSPKYLFRKEGQNVTLSCEQNLNHDAMYWYRQDPGQGLRLIYYSQIVNDFQKGDIAEGYSVSREKKESFPLTVTSAQKNPTAFYLCASSIQTGSYEQYFGPGTRLTVT.

On this clone itself: The CDR3 end falls 3 residues outside the read, so it is completed with the germline J gene. The gene calls are TRBV29-1 and TRBJ2-1, with D uncertain. The germline CDR1 and CDR2 sequences are SQVTM and ANQGSEA. The V and J ends lost 4 bases and 4 bases respectively, with 8 bases between them. The CDR3 contains 12 residues. CDR3 residues: CSVVDTYNEQFF. The sequenced part of the CDR3 DNA is TGCAGCGTTGTTGACACTTACAATGAG.

With respect to this clone: The sequence runs out 3 residues before the end of the CDR3; the remainder is reconstructed from the germline J gene. J is TRBJ2-1 and V is TRBV20-1, with 8 bases fitting TRBD2. Germline V gives CDR1 DFQATT, CDR2 SNEGSKA (reference sequence). The trim removed 6 bases at V and 6 bases at J, leaving 10 bases unmatched. The CDR3 is 14 residues long. CDR3 DNA (partial): TGCAGTGCAACTCAGGGCGGGGGGCTCAATGAG. Encoded protein: CSATQGGGLNE. The full CDR3 sequence reads CSATQGGGLNEQFF.

Regarding this clone: The read ends 3 residues shy of where the CDR3 ends; the end is completed using the germline J gene. This sequence joins TRBV19 and TRBJ2-2, with 8 nucleotides matching TRBD1. The CDR3 is 14 amino acids. Germline V gene sequence: CDR1 LNHDA, CDR2 SQIVND (reference sequence). The V gene end was trimmed by 6 bases and the J gene end by 4 bases; junction bases not matched to a gene: 4. Here the CDR3 reads CASSYTGGTGELFF. Partial CDR3 DNA: TGTGCCAGTAGCTATACAGGGGGCACCGGGGAG.

On this clone: One end of the junction is discordant with germline, which a read error may explain. Sequencing ends 3 residues short of the CDR3 end; the germline J gene provides the rest. The same CDR3 is also encoded by other DNA sequences in this sample. This rearrangement joins TRBV2 to TRBJ1-3; D is unresolved. CDR1 is SNHLY, CDR2 FYNNEI, per germline. This CDR3 region has 12 residues. The sequenced part of the CDR3 DNA is TGTGCCCTAGGCTTCTCTGGAAACACA. It codes for CALGFSGNT. The entire CDR3 is CALGFSGNTIYF.

Notes on this clone: The read ends 3 residues early relative to the CDR3; the germline J gene fills the gap. J is TRBJ1-1 and V is TRBV5-1; D is unresolved. CDR3 length: 13 residues. Per germline, CDR1 SGHRS and CDR2 YFSETQ. Trimming removed 1 base from V and 5 bases from J, with 9 bases in between. The CDR3 loop is CASSLTERTEAFF. The part of the CDR3 DNA that was read is TGCGCCAGCAGCTTGACAGAAAGGACTGAA.

CDR3 region: CASRGTGGSYEQYF. Incomplete CDR3 DNA: TGTGCCAGTAGAGGGACAGGGGGATCCTACGAG. V is TRBV19 and J is TRBJ2-7; 11 bases match TRBD1. The CDR3 end lies 3 residues beyond the end of the read and is filled in from the germline J gene. Germline V CDR1 and CDR2: LNHDA, SQIVND (reference sequence). The CDR3 loop spans 14 amino acids. V shed 6 bases and J 1 base; nucleotides not matched to a gene: 2. Drawing the rest from reference TRBV19 and TRBJ2-7, the complete variable domain is DGGITQSPKYLFRKEGQNVTLSCEQNLNHDAMYWYRQDPGQGLRLIYYSQIVNDFQKGDIAEGYSVSREKKESFPLTVTSAQKNPTAFYLCASRGTGGSYEQYFGPGTRLTVT.

As for this clone: The read comes to an end 3 residues before the CDR3 does, leaving the germline J gene to fill in the end. The chain employs TRBV5-6 and TRBJ2-2; 10 bases align to TRBD1. There are 15 residues in the CDR3. CDR1 is SGHDT, CDR2 YYEEEE, per germline. The CDR3 loop reads CASSPSGQGSEKLFF. The part of the CDR3 DNA that was read is TGTGCCAGCAGCCCCTCGGGACAGGGGAGTGAAAAG.

Concerning this clone itself: The read terminates 3 residues before the CDR3 end, so the remaining end is supplied by the germline J gene. V usage is TRBV7-9 and J usage is TRBJ1-2, with 10 positions matching TRBD1. The CDR3 runs to 15 residues. Trimming removed 7 bases from V and 7 bases from J; junction bases left unmatched: 12. The V gene's germline CDR1 is SEHNR and CDR2 FQNEAQ (reference sequence). CDR3 DNA, as far as it was read: TGTGCCAGCAACTATGGTGGGACAGGGGCTAGTGGC. The encoded protein is CASNYGGTGASG. The complete CDR3 protein is CASNYGGTGASGYTF.

Worth noting for this clone: The read gets to within 3 residues of the CDR3 end, and the germline J gene fills in the rest. The V and J genes are TRBV5-1 and TRBJ2-2; a weak D match, TRBD1 (6 bases). The CDR3 length is 14 residues. The V end was cut by 4 bases, the J end by 5 bases, with 12 bases between. In germline, CDR1 is SGHRS, CDR2 YFSETQ. Incomplete CDR3 DNA: TGCGCCAGCAGCGCCCAGGGGTCTACCGGGGAG. It specifies CASSAQGSTGE. The full CDR3 reads CASSAQGSTGELFF.

As regards this clone: Read coverage stops 3 residues before the CDR3 terminus; the germline J gene supplies the remainder. The V call is TRBV5-1, the J call TRBJ2-1, with 7 nucleotides matching TRBD2. The germline CDR1 and CDR2 sequences are SGHRS and YFSETQ. The CDR3 loop spans 16 amino acids. Trimming cost V 0 bases and J 2 bases; bases outside gene matches: 5. CDR3: CASSLGSSGAYNEQFF. Partial CDR3 DNA: TGCGCCAGCAGCTTGGGTTCTAGCGGAGCCTACAATGAG.

Of note for this clone: The read terminates 3 residues before the CDR3 end, so the remaining end is supplied by the germline J gene. The chain uses TRBV5-6 and TRBJ2-7; 7 bases map to TRBD2. The germline V gene has CDR1 SGHDT and CDR2 YYEEEE. This CDR3 has 15 amino acids. Losses at the gene ends were 1 base for V and 2 bases for J; bases not matched to a gene: 6. CDR3 sequence reads: CASSLSGSGAYEQYF. The CDR3 bases that were read are TGTGCCAGCAGCTTGTCCGGAAGCGGGGCCTACGAG.

Turning to this clone: The read is 3 residues too short to cover the CDR3 end, so that end is filled in from the germline J gene. The chain recombines TRBV2 with TRBJ2-1; 7 nucleotides agree with TRBD2. The germline V gene has CDR1 SNHLY and CDR2 FYNNEI. The CDR3 is made up of 14 amino acids. Trimming at V came to 8 bases and at J to 8 bases, leaving 12 bases not matched to a gene. CDR3 in amino acids: CASCRTSTFDEQFF. The sequenced CDR3 bases are TGTGCCAGCTGCCGGACTAGTACCTTCGATGAG.

In the case of this clone: The DNA ends 3 residues before the CDR3 does, and the rest of the CDR3 is filled in from the germline J gene. The chain is built from TRBV5-1 and TRBJ2-5, with TRBD2 identical over 15 bases. V lost 4 bases, J lost 5 bases, and 6 bases stayed unmatched. This CDR3 is 16 amino acids long. The germline V gene has CDR1 SGHRS and CDR2 YFSETQ. The covered CDR3 bases are TGCGCCAGCAGCCCGGGACTAGCGGGGGGAGGGGAGACC. This codes for CASSPGLAGGGET. The full-length CDR3 reads as CASSPGLAGGGETQYF.

Of note for this clone: The CDR3 extends 3 residues past the end of the read, so its final part is completed from the germline J gene. The chain links TRBV20-1 to TRBJ2-1; 9 bases fit TRBD1. Per germline, CDR1 DFQATT and CDR2 SNEGSKA (reference sequence). This CDR3 is 15 amino acids long. Trimming took 3 bases from V and 7 from J; bases not matched to a gene: 10. CDR3 residues: CSARSGDRVGNEQFF. Partial CDR3 DNA: TGCAGTGCTAGGTCAGGGGACAGGGTGGGTAATGAG.

With respect to this clone: The CDR3 extends 3 residues past the end of the read, so its final part is completed from the germline J gene. The identical CDR3 is also encoded by other nucleotide sequences in the sample. J is TRBJ1-2 and V is TRBV7-2; a possible D gene is TRBD1 (6 bases). Germline loops: CDR1 SGHTA, CDR2 FQGNSA. This CDR3 comprises 14 residues. CDR3 in amino acids: CASSPWGGDDGYTF. The CDR3 bases that were read are TGTGCCAGCAGCCCGTGGGGGGGCGACGACGGC.

As for this clone: The read stops 3 residues short of the end of the CDR3; the missing end is completed from the germline J gene. The chain joins TRBV7-9 to TRBJ2-1; 10 nucleotides align to TRBD1. There are 14 residues in the CDR3. Looked up from germline, CDR1 is SEHNR and CDR2 is FQNEAQ (reference sequence). With V trimmed by 4 bases and J by 8 bases, 5 bases remained unmatched. The CDR3 DNA, read in part, is TGTGCCAGCAGCTGGGGGACAGGGGAGGATGAG. The encoded protein is CASSWGTGEDE. The entire CDR3 protein is CASSWGTGEDEQFF.

To note about this clone: A read error may produce the germline difference seen at one junction end. The CDR3 end falls 3 residues outside the read, so it is completed with the germline J gene. Additional DNA sequences in this sample encode the identical CDR3. The chain links TRBV30 to TRBJ1-3; D uncertain. The CDR3 length is 15 residues. The V gene's germline CDR1 is GTSNPN and CDR2 SVGIG (reference sequence). CDR3 amino acids: CAWSVSGFRGNTIYF. Incomplete CDR3 DNA: TGTGCCTGGAGTGTCTCGGGGTTTCGGGGAAACACG.

On this clone: The sequenced fragment ends 3 residues before the CDR3 boundary, so the rest is inferred from the germline J gene. The V call is TRBV6-2 or TRBV6-3, the J call TRBJ1-1, with D uncertain. This CDR3 region has 14 residues. Germline CDR1 reads MNHEY; CDR2 reads SVGEGT. Trimming stripped 4 bases from V and 1 base from J, with 10 bases between. The CDR3 region is CASSSPPSNTEAFF. The sequenced CDR3 bases are TGTGCCAGCAGTTCTCCCCCTTCGAACACTGAA.

About this clone: With the read ending 3 residues before the CDR3 end, the germline J gene is used to fill in that end. V usage is TRBV19 and J usage is TRBJ2-2, with a tentative D call TRBD1 (5 bases). Germline V lookup: CDR1 LNHDA, CDR2 SQIVND (reference sequence). The CDR3 length is 15 residues. V shed 5 bases and J shed 3 bases, with 13 bases lying between them. The part of the CDR3 DNA that was read is TGTGCCAGTAGTCCCCGTTCAGGGTACACCGGGGAG. The encoded protein is CASSPRSGYTGE. The whole CDR3 region reads CASSPRSGYTGELFF.

Points on this clone: The read terminates 3 residues ahead of where the CDR3 ends, so the germline J gene completes it. V gene TRBV10-2 combines with J gene TRBJ2-2, with 8 positions matching TRBD1. The CDR3 length is 15 residues. The germline V gene encodes CDR1 WSHSY and CDR2 SAAADI. With V trimmed by 7 bases and J by 2 bases, 6 bases remained unmatched. The CDR3 here is CASIGQGINTGELFF. Partial CDR3 DNA: TGCGCCAGCATAGGACAGGGTATTAACACCGGGGAG.

On this clone itself: The sequence runs out 3 residues before the end of the CDR3; the remainder is reconstructed from the germline J gene. V and J are TRBV6-1 and TRBJ1-6, with a possible D match to TRBD1 (5 bases). CDR1 is MNHNS and CDR2 is SASEGT in the germline V gene. The CDR3 runs 16 residues. The part of the CDR3 DNA that was read is TGTGCCAGCAGTGAAGCTGTGACCGGGACCGCGGGGCCC. It translates to CASSEAVTGTAGP. The full CDR3 sequence reads CASSEAVTGTAGPLHF.

Worth noting for this clone: The read comes to an end 3 residues before the CDR3 does, leaving the germline J gene to fill in the end. The chain carries TRBV19 and TRBJ1-3, with 8 nucleotides matching TRBD1. The V segment lost 5 bases and the J segment 2 bases; nucleotides outside the gene matches: 5. The germline V gene has CDR1 LNHDA and CDR2 SQIVND (reference sequence). CDR3 size: 15 residues. CDR3: CASSPETGAGNTIYF. Incomplete CDR3 DNA: TGTGCCAGTAGTCCGGAGACAGGGGCTGGAAACACC.

As to this clone: The read comes to an end 3 residues before the CDR3 does, leaving the germline J gene to fill in the end. The chain carries TRBV5-1 and TRBJ2-3; no firm D call. V lost 2 bases and J 3 bases, leaving 13 bases between the germline ends. The CDR3 spans 15 residues. In germline, CDR1 is SGHRS, CDR2 YFSETQ. The sequenced CDR3 bases are TGCGCCAGCAGCTTCAGGCCTGAAATGACAGATACG. Encoded protein: CASSFRPEMTDT. The whole CDR3 region reads CASSFRPEMTDTQYF.

Comments on this clone: The read terminates 3 residues ahead of where the CDR3 ends, so the germline J gene completes it. The V gene is TRBV9, the J gene TRBJ1-2; 8 positions match TRBD1. CDR1 SGDLS and CDR2 YYNGEE come from the germline V gene. The CDR3 is 17 residues long. V gave up 4 bases and J gave up 3 bases; unmatched junction bases: 14. This CDR3 reads CASSPRPFRGRDYGYTF. The sequenced CDR3 bases are TGTGCCAGCAGCCCGAGGCCCTTCAGGGGGCGCGACTATGGC.

As concerns this clone: The DNA ends 3 residues before the CDR3 does, and the rest of the CDR3 is filled in from the germline J gene. The chain links TRBV7-3 to TRBJ2-3; the D gene could be TRBD1 or TRBD2 (5 bases each). The CDR3 runs to 13 residues. Germline-derived CDR1 and CDR2 are SGHTA and FQGTGA. The covered CDR3 bases are TGTGCCAGCAGCTTAGAGGGGAATCAGCCG. Residues: CASSLEGNQP. The full CDR3 protein is CASSLEGNQPQYF.

Concerning this clone itself: The read comes to an end 3 residues before the CDR3 does, leaving the germline J gene to fill in the end. This chain links TRBV11-2 with TRBJ1-5; D is unclear. Germline V gene sequence: CDR1 SGHAT, CDR2 FQNNGV. The ends were cut back, 5 bases at V and 4 bases at J, with 9 bases in the middle. The length of the CDR3 is 13 residues. The covered CDR3 bases are TGTGCCAGCAGCCCCCACGGGAATCAGCCC. As protein: CASSPHGNQP. In full, the CDR3 is CASSPHGNQPQHF.

As to this clone: The sequence runs out 3 residues before the end of the CDR3; the remainder is reconstructed from the germline J gene. The rearrangement uses TRBV5-1 and TRBJ2-2, with 10 bases lining up with TRBD2. The germline CDR1 and CDR2 sequences are SGHRS and YFSETQ. CDR3 length equals 17 residues. With V trimmed by 3 bases and J by 5 bases, 10 bases remained unmatched. CDR3 DNA, as far as it was read: TGCGCCAGCAGCTCCCCTCGTAGCGGGAGGAAGACCGGGGAG. Translation: CASSSPRSGRKTGE. The full CDR3 protein is CASSSPRSGRKTGELFF.

About this clone itself: The CDR3 end is not reached by the read, which stops 3 residues before it; the germline J gene fills it in. This sample includes further DNA sequences coding for the same CDR3. V gene TRBV20-1 combines with J gene TRBJ1-2, with 9 bases identical to TRBD1. CDR3 length: 15 residues. Germline-derived CDR1 and CDR2 are DFQATT and SNEGSKA (reference sequence). The sequenced CDR3 bases are TGCAGTGCTTCAGCATCCGGGACAGGGTTGATACGC. Its protein product is CSASASGTGLIR. The full CDR3 is CSASASGTGLIRYTF.